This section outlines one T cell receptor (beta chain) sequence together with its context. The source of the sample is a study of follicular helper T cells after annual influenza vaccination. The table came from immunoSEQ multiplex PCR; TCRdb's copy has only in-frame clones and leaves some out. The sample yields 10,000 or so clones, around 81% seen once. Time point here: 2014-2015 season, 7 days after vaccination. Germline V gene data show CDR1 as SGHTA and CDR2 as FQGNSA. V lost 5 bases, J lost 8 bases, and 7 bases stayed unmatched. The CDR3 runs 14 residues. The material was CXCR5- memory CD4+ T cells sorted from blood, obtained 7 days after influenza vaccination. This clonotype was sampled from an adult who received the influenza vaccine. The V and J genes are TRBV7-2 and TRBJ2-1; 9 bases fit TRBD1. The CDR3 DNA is TGTGCCAGCAGCAAGGGACAGGGTTGGGATGAGCAGTTCTTC. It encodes CASSKGQGWDEQFF.